The TCR beta chain under discussion was sequenced for a study of tumor-infiltrating lymphocytes in oesophageal squamous cell carcinoma. TCRdb used MiXCR to reprocess the PCR reads, holding one entry per CDR3 protein. There are around 18,000 distinct CDR3 sequences in the sample; 35% to 50% occur only once, and less than 35% lies in the top ten. Per germline, CDR1 DFQATT and CDR2 SNEGSKA (reference sequence). The CDR3 is 14 amino acids. The TCR sequence derives from a male donor with esophageal squamous cell carcinoma. The chain couples TRBV20-1 to TRBJ2-7, with 9 nucleotides matching TRBD2. The sample comprised esophageal tumor tissue. CDR3 nucleotide sequence: TGCAGCGCCAGCGGGAGGAAGGCCTCCTACGAGCAGTACTTC. As protein: CSASGRKASYEQYF.